The sample holds a few counts of the clone carrying this T cell receptor beta chain. The CDR3 length is 15 residues. CDR1 is SNHLY, CDR2 FYNNEI, per germline. The V end lost 1 base, the J end lost 5 bases, and 14 bases lay between the germline ends. The record originates from a study of blood T cell repertoires in COVID-19. At the level of the study: Nucleic acid was either cDNA or gDNA, and it came from T cells, B-cell-depleted T cells, or PBMCs.

In the study's own analysis: For nucleated cells, counts were estimated from reference gene primer amplification. Profiling relied on immunoSEQ multiplex PCR, and the TCRdb table lists in-frame clones only, not all of them. That table gives V, J and clone size, and the DNA gave D and trimming. This repertoire shows tens of thousands of clones, 88% found once; its top ten account for roughly a quarter. This chain connects TRBV2 to TRBJ2-5; D is possibly TRBD2 (7 bases). The TCR originated in a woman aged 80 or over with active or convalescent COVID-19. The sequenced material came from peripheral blood. The DNA of the CDR3 is TGTGCCAGCAGTGAAGGGTTGGGGGGGCAGGAGACCCAGTACTTC. Protein: CASSEGLGGQETQYF.